The T cell receptor beta chain described here comes from a study of PD-L1 blockade in urothelial cancer. At the level of the study: Blood analysis occurred 3 weeks (second dose) and 6 weeks after treatment start.

This table comes from immunoSEQ multiplex PCR, and its TCRdb copy is limited to in-frame clones, with some not included. Here the sample spans 55,000 to 85,000 clones, around 83% being singletons. The CDR3 has 17 amino acids. Germline V gene sequence: CDR1 MNHNS, CDR2 SASEGT. Trimming cost V 4 bases and J 11 bases, with 30 bases left between them. Time point described: pretreatment peripheral blood. The genes are TRBV6-1 and TRBJ2-7; D may be TRBD1 (6 bases). This specimen consisted of PBMCs, obtained around atezolizumab (anti-PD-L1) treatment. This sequence was found in a woman in her 70s with urothelial cancer. CDR3 sequence (DNA): TGTGCCAGCAGTGGGAACAGGGCCGTAGACTTGGGCCACAGAAAGTACTTC. It translates to CASSGNRAVDLGHRKYF.